The TCR beta chain described here comes from a study of prognosis after radiotherapy for stage I lung cancer (dated by TCRdb to the early 2020s). As for the study more broadly: Between April 2018 and January 2019, more than 15 stage I NSCLC patients were enrolled in Nanjing, China. Distant metastases were developed by four of the 19 patients after SBRT, at a median of 7 months, whereas no significant progression was observed in the other 15 patients. Concurrent therapy was not administered to any patient alongside SBRT. Every patient was deemed medically inoperable, around eleven because of comorbidities and roughly 7 because they refused surgery. Peripheral blood TCR beta repertoires were profiled in stage I NSCLC patients before and after stereotactic body radiotherapy, and the repertoires were related to distant failure. Some 15 patients had newly diagnosed primary stage I lung tumors, and about 5 had oligometastatic NSCLC after surgical resection of the primary tumor. Approximately 13 patients had adenocarcinoma and several had squamous cell carcinoma as the tumor histology. The study sequenced approximately 40 blood samples from about 19 patients, one before and one after SBRT per patient. Ages in the cohort of about a dozen men and 6 or 7 women ranged from roughly 53 to 84 years, with a median of 74. Image-guided IMRT or VMAT was used to deliver SBRT in 3 to 5 fractions at a biologically effective dose of at least 100 Gy. Study-wide findings and limitations: Whether the expanded TCR clones were tumor-specific was not determined. The study was limited by the small cohort and short follow-up, and independent validation of the study findings is required. TRBV and TRBJ usage frequencies reportedly differed by metastasis status, in two V genes at baseline and in roughly 9 V and two J genes after SBRT. Unique TCR clone counts fell after SBRT (median 10,088 before versus several thousand after; Wilcoxon paired P=0.011). No adjustment for multiple comparisons was applied to any of the reported P values. Post-SBRT Shannon entropy and its change from baseline were lower in patients who developed distant metastases; baseline Shannon entropy was not associated with metastases.

The CDR3 measures 15 amino acids from cysteine to phenylalanine. Only CDR3 DNA is held: 45 bases, read in frame from base 1. CDR1 and CDR2 are read off the germline V gene (reference sequence) as SGHKS and YYEKEE. Two rounds of multiplex PCR were performed to amplify the TCR beta CDR3 region from genomic DNA. In the first PCR round, primers specific to each TRBV and TRBJ gene were used, and the primer sequences were filed in Chinese patent CN105087789A. Universal primers were used in the second PCR round. The Roche High Pure PCR Template Preparation Kit was used to extract genomic DNA from frozen PBMCs. An Illumina HiSeq 3000 was used to sequence the libraries paired-end with 151 bp reads. The original pipeline was this. CutAdapt was used to remove raw reads lacking the multiplex PCR primer sequences. Using PEAR, the high-quality paired reads were merged into contigs. TRB V, D and J gene segments were assigned to each contig with MiXCR by alignment to reference sequences. To remove sequencing errors, CDR3 sequences were clustered according to base quality and sequence similarity. Shannon entropy, normalized by the natural log of the productive TCR sequence number, served as the measure of diversity. To get clonality, Shannon entropy was divided by the natural log of the number of unique clonotypes, and that result was subtracted from one. Using the Youden index from ROC curves, the researchers picked the repertoire-metric cut-offs for progression-free survival, and all analyses were carried out in R 3.5.3. TCRdb trimmed the raw reads at Q25, called clones with MiXCR and kept productive beta chains. CDR3 protein duplicates are merged, each entry listing the most common genes and DNA. For this entry, the V and J calls and clone size follow TCRdb and not the study's own pipeline. The sample profile shows 20,000 or so distinct CDR3 sequences; roughly 45% of them were found once. The top ten hold roughly 30% of the sample.

The sample holds a few counts of this clonotype. Its specific antigen is unknown. The germline gene is not matched at one end of the junction; a read error may be the cause. All patients had node-negative disease on CT and PET/CT, and none had a history of other malignancies or prior chemotherapy or radiotherapy. At each of the two time points, 5.5 to 6 milliliters of peripheral venous blood were collected into EDTA tubes. PBMCs were isolated by Ficoll-Paque Plus density-gradient centrifugation. Samples were stored at -80°C immediately after collection until analysis. Material: PBMCs, obtained before or after stereotactic body radiation therapy (not recorded which). Recombination joined TRBV5-5 with TRBJ1-1, and TRBD1 may be the D gene, going by 5 matching bases. The receptor's source is a donor over 45 with non-small cell lung cancer. The nucleotide sequence is TGTACCAGCAATCTCATCGGGGAGGGGAGCGCTGAAGCTTTCTTT. It translates as CTSNLIGEGSAEAFF.